This T cell receptor (beta chain) came from a study of CD8+ T cells in alopecia areata. Study-wide context: Treated patients were given 5 to 10 mg oral tofacitinib twice daily. Percentage of affected scalp area was the basis on which treated patients' severity was scored. Points from the study as a whole: In scalp and blood during tofacitinib, many expanded lesional clones persisted. For lesional scalp, especially alopecia totalis/universalis, clonality was higher than in normal scalp.

This CDR3 spans 14 amino acids. J was trimmed by 7 bases and V by 4 bases; bases with no gene match: 8. CDR1 is SGDLS and CDR2 is YYNGEE in the germline V gene. The sample holds a few counts of this clone. What it binds is not known. Treatment denoted: oral pan-JAK inhibitor, 5-10 mg twice daily. Isolated RNA was reverse transcribed into cDNA used as the sequencing template. The assay was immunoSEQ multiplex PCR, and TCRdb's table has in-frame clones only and misses some. The sample comprises 75,000 to 85,000 clones, roughly 70% of which are singletons, and 23% rests with the top ten. Sample: CD8+ T cells sorted from blood, taken at week 24, from a patient treated with tofacitinib. The chain links TRBV9 to TRBJ2-7; 10 bases are shared with TRBD1. The sequence came from a human donor with alopecia areata. The DNA for the CDR3 is TGTGCCAGCAGCCAAGGAGGGACAGGGGTAGAGCAGTACTTC. As protein: CASSQGGTGVEQYF.